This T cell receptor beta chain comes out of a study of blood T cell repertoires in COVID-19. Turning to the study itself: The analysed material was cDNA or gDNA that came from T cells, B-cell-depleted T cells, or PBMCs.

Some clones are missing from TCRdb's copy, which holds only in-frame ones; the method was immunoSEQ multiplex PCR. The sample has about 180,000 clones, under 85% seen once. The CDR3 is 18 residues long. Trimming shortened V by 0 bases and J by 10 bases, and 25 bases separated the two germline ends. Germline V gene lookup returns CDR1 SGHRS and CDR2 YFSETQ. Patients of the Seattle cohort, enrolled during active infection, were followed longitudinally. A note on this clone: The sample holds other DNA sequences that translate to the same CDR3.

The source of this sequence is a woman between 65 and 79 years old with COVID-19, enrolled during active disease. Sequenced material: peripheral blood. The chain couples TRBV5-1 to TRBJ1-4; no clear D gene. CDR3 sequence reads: CASSLEGVIGRSRGKLFF. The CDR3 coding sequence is TGCGCCAGCAGCTTGGAGGGAGTGATAGGACGTTCACGAGGAAAACTGTTTTTT.